The rows below give T cell receptor beta chains drawn from one sample of a study of blood T cell repertoires in COVID-19. Only in-frame clones appear in the TCRdb table, and some are missing; sequencing was by immunoSEQ multiplex PCR. The top ten clones hold around 4% of a sample with tens of thousands of clones, more than 70% of them seen once. Sequenced: peripheral blood. These TCRs come from a man aged 45 to 65 with acute or convalescent COVID-19. Each CDR3 is given with its conserved first and last residue. Fields, in order: J gene, clone size, V gene, CDR3 protein. Where a row states a size, it is once, few, many or the class of an expanded clone; other rows omit it.

j_gene: TRBJ1-6
abundance: -
v_gene: TRBV7-8
CDR3aa: CASSFQGLGSPLHF

j_gene: TRBJ1-2
abundance: -
v_gene: TRBV6-1
CDR3aa: CASSEEPRSYGYTF

j_gene: TRBJ1-3
abundance: -
v_gene: TRBV5-4
CDR3aa: CASSLEGPPTGNTIYF

j_gene: TRBJ2-2
abundance: few
v_gene: TRBV4-2
CDR3aa: CASSQDQTSGITNTGELFF

j_gene: TRBJ1-5
abundance: -
v_gene: TRBV6-6
CDR3aa: CASSKRRQGRDQPQHF

j_gene: TRBJ2-7
abundance: once
v_gene: TRBV7-9
CDR3aa: CASSLTSGRAQREQYF

j_gene: TRBJ1-2
abundance: -
v_gene: TRBV27
CDR3aa: CASSLLQGAGYTF

j_gene: TRBJ1-2
abundance: -
v_gene: TRBV5-6
CDR3aa: CASSPARGRYGYTF

j_gene: TRBJ2-3
abundance: -
v_gene: TRBV2
CDR3aa: CASRPSGGSTDTQYF

j_gene: TRBJ2-7
abundance: -
v_gene: TRBV5-4
CDR3aa: CASSLISGRDEQYF

j_gene: TRBJ1-4
abundance: -
v_gene: TRBV11-3
CDR3aa: CASSGWTGTNEKLFF

j_gene: TRBJ2-6
abundance: -
v_gene: TRBV7-2
CDR3aa: CASSLDRAGVLYGANVLTF

j_gene: TRBJ2-7
abundance: -
v_gene: TRBV7-8
CDR3aa: CASSLGTGGVEQYF

j_gene: TRBJ1-2
abundance: -
v_gene: TRBV6-6
CDR3aa: CASSRTAEANYGYTF

j_gene: TRBJ2-1
abundance: -
v_gene: TRBV7-2
CDR3aa: CASSWRTSGTNEQFF

j_gene: TRBJ2-3
abundance: -
v_gene: TRBV7-3
CDR3aa: CASSLLLAGGNTQYF

j_gene: TRBJ2-1
abundance: -
v_gene: TRBV2
CDR3aa: CASSPELAGGWSSYNEQFF

j_gene: TRBJ2-5
abundance: -
v_gene: TRBV11-3
CDR3aa: CASSLGLQETQYF

j_gene: TRBJ2-5
abundance: once
v_gene: TRBV6-1
CDR3aa: CASSEFEGQGTPETQYF

j_gene: TRBJ2-5
abundance: -
v_gene: TRBV24-1
CDR3aa: CATSDITDNQETQYF

j_gene: TRBJ1-2
abundance: -
v_gene: TRBV2
CDR3aa: CASSGGRENYGYTF

j_gene: TRBJ2-2
abundance: -
v_gene: TRBV28
CDR3aa: CASTRGGLRTGELFF

j_gene: TRBJ1-5
abundance: -
v_gene: TRBV18
CDR3aa: CASSSDTADQPQHF

j_gene: TRBJ1-2
abundance: -
v_gene: TRBV27
CDR3aa: CASRPYNNGYTF